The following is a TCR beta chain sequence with its context. The CDR3 contains 15 residues. Germline V CDR1 and CDR2: LGHDT, YNNKEL (reference sequence). V was clipped by 4 bases and J by 6 bases; unmatched bases: 8. This record comes from a study of blood T cell repertoires in COVID-19. At the level of the study: T cells, B-cell-depleted T cells, or PBMCs provided the cDNA or gDNA that served as material.

The protocol was immunoSEQ multiplex PCR, while the TCRdb copy is restricted to in-frame clones and leaves out a portion. The sample shows 70,000 or so clones, over 75% of them seen only once. The J gene is TRBJ2-2, the V gene TRBV3-1 (or the pseudogene TRBV3-2); TRBD2 matches at 7 bases. The receptor was derived from a man of 80 years or more with acute or convalescent COVID-19. Sample: peripheral blood. CDR3: CASSPTVLAPGELFF. CDR3 nucleotides: TGTGCCAGCAGCCCTACGGTACTAGCGCCCGGGGAGCTGTTTTTT.